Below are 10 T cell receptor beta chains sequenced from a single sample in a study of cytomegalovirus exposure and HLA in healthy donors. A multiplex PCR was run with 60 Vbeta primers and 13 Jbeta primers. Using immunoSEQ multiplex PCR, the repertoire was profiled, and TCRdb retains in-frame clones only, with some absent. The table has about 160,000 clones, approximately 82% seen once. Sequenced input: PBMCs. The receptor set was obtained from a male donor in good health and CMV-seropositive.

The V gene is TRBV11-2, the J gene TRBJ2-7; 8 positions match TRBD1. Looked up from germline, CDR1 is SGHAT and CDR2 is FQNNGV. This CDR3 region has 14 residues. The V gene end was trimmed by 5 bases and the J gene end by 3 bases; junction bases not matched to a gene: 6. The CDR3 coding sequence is TGTGCCAGCAGCCACTCGACAGGGGACTACGAGCAGTACTTC. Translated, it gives CASSHSTGDYEQYF.

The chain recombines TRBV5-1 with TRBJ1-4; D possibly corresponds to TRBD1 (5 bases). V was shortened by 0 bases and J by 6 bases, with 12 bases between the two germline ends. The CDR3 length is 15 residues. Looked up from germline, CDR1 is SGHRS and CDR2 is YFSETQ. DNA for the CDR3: TGCGCCAGCAGCTTGGAGCCAGGGTCGGATGAAAAACTGTTTTTT. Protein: CASSLEPGSDEKLFF. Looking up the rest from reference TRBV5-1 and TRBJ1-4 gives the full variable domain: KAGVTQTPRYLIKTRGQQVTLSCSPISGHRSVSWYQQTPGQGLQFLFEYFSETQRNKGNFPGRFSGRQFSNSRSEMNVSTLELGDSALYLCASSLEPGSDEKLFFGSGTQLSVL.

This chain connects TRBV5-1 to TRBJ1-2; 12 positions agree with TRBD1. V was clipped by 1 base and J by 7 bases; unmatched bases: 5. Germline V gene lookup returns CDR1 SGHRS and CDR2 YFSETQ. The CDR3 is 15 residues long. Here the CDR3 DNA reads TGCGCCAGCAGCTTGAGGGACAGGGGGCCCCCTGGCTACACCTTC. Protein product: CASSLRDRGPPGYTF.

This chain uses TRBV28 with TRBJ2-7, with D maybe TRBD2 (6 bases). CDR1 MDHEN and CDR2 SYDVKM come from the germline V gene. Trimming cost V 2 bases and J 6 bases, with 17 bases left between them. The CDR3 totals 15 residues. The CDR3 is CASSLPGTGLIEQYF. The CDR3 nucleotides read TGTGCCAGCAGTTTACCCGGGACTGGACTGATCGAGCAGTACTTC.

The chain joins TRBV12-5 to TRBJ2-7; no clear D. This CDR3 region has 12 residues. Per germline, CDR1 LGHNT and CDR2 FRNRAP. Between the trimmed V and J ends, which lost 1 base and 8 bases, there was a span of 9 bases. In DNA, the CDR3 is TGTGCTAGTGGTTTGGACGGTGGGCAGCAGTACTTC. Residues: CASGLDGGQQYF.

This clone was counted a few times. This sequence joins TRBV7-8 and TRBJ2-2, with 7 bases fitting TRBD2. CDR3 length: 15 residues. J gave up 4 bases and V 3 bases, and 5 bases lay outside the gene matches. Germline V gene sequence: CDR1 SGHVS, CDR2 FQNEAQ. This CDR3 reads CASSFRDYSTGELFF. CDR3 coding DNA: TGTGCCAGCAGCTTCAGGGACTACTCCACCGGGGAGCTGTTTTTT.

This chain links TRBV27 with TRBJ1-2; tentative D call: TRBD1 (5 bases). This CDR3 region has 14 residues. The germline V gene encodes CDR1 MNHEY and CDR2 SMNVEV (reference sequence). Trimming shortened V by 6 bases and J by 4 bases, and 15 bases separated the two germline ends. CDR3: CASSLRGDTYGYTF. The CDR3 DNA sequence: TGTGCCAGCAGCCTACGGGGGGATACCTATGGCTACACCTTC.

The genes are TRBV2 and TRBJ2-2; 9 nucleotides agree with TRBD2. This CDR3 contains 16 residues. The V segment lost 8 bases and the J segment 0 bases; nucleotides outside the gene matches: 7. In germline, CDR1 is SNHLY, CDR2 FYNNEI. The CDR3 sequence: CASRQSGGSNTGELFF. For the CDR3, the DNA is TGTGCCAGCCGTCAAAGCGGGGGGTCGAACACCGGGGAGCTGTTTTTT.

The CDR3 region has the DNA TGTGCCAGCAGCTTACGGGACAGGGGCATGAACACTGAAGCTTTCTTT. It translates to CASSLRDRGMNTEAFF. The chain combines TRBV11-2 with TRBJ1-1; 10 bases line up with TRBD1. The ends lost 2 bases at V and 0 bases at J; junction bases unmatched: 3. Germline V lookup: CDR1 SGHAT, CDR2 FQNNGV. CDR3 length: 16 amino acids.

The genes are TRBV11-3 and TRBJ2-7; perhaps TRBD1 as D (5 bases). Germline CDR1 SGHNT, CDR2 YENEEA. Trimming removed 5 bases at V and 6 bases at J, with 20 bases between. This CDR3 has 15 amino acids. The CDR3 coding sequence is TGTGCCAGCAGCGGTGCCCCAGGGAACCAGTTCGAGCAGTACTTC. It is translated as CASSGAPGNQFEQYF.